The table lists the clone carrying this T cell receptor beta chain with a few counts. Its cognate antigen is unknown. Trimming removed 3 bases at V and 3 bases at J, with 14 bases between. The CDR3 has 16 amino acids. The data belong to a study of regulatory T cells in long-lasting Graves disease. Study-wide background: Recently diagnosed Graves' patients had received antithyroid drugs for under 3 months.

Arm-PCR of CDR3 regions and iRepertoire HTBI primers were used to build TCR beta libraries. TCRdb called the multiplex PCR reads again in MiXCR, with one record for every CDR3 protein. The sample includes 400,000 to 500,000 distinct CDR3 sequences, roughly 15% of them seen just once. Study conclusions and caveats: Persistent patients shared 2,741 public clonotypes among themselves. Newly diagnosed patients shared fewer, at nearly 1,000.

As to time point: newly diagnosed GD, antithyroid drugs for less than 3 months. PBMC-derived RNA was used for the TCR library. These data were also reused for a study on T cells in Graves' hyperthyroidism and ophthalmopathy.

The input for sequencing was peripheral blood mononuclear cells (PBMCs), taken at new diagnosis, from a patient treated with antithyroid drugs. This TCR was recovered from a woman in her thirties with Graves disease. V gene TRBV12-3 or TRBV12-4 combines with J gene TRBJ2-2; a possible D gene is TRBD1 (6 bases). CDR3 sequence: CASSFRAGDYTGELFF. The CDR3 nucleotides read TGTGCCAGCAGTTTTAGGGCAGGGGATTACACCGGGGAGCTGTTTTTT.